These 9 T cell receptor beta chains share one sample of origin, sequenced in a study of blood T cell repertoires in COVID-19. The method was immunoSEQ multiplex PCR; TCRdb's version includes in-frame clones alone and lacks a portion of them. Of around 320,000 clones detected, around 88% appear once; the ten largest clones hold 5.5% to 8%. Input material: peripheral blood. These receptors were taken from a woman aged 25 to 45 who had recovered from COVID-19.

The chain is built from TRBV12-3 or TRBV12-4 and TRBJ1-5; unclear D gene. Trimming removed 3 bases at V and 4 bases at J, with 7 bases between. CDR3 length equals 13 residues. In DNA, the CDR3 is TGTGCCAGCAGTTTTTCCAGAAATCAGCCCCAGCATTTT. It codes for CASSFSRNQPQHF.

This clone was counted only a few times. The chain couples TRBV19 to TRBJ2-7; TRBD1 agrees at 12 bases. The V and J ends lost 2 bases and 6 bases, in that order; junction bases with no gene match: 5. The germline V gene has CDR1 LNHDA and CDR2 SQIVND (reference sequence). The CDR3 totals 15 residues. CDR3 amino acids: CASSISGQGAPEQYF. In nucleotides, the CDR3 is TGTGCCAGTAGTATATCGGGACAGGGGGCGCCCGAGCAGTACTTC.

The chain couples TRBV7-3 to TRBJ2-3; TRBD1 aligns across 9 bases. This CDR3 spans 16 amino acids. The V gene's germline CDR1 is SGHTA and CDR2 FQGTGA. The J segment lost 6 bases and the V segment lost 5 bases, leaving 12 bases of the junction unmatched. The CDR3 protein is CASSRLAGTGLDTQYF. CDR3 bases: TGTGCCAGCAGCCGATTGGCCGGGACAGGGCTGGATACGCAGTATTTT. The full variable domain, its missing parts supplied by reference TRBV7-3 and TRBJ2-3, is GAGVSQTPSNKVTEKGKYVELRCDPISGHTALYWYRQSLGQGPEFLIYFQGTGAADDSGLPNDRFFAVRPEGSVSTLKIQRTERGDSAVYLCASSRLAGTGLDTQYFGPGTRLTVL.

The chain uses TRBV6-4 and TRBJ1-2, with D perhaps matching TRBD1 (6 bases). This CDR3 contains 14 residues. V lost 6 bases and J 8 bases, leaving 19 bases between the germline ends. The germline V gene has CDR1 MRHNA and CDR2 SNTAGT. The CDR3 coding sequence is TGTGCCAGCAGCCCGACAGGTGTTATAGGGGGCTACACCTTC. Translating gives CASSPTGVIGGYTF.

This sequence joins TRBV5-8 and TRBJ2-2, with 10 bases fitting TRBD2. CDR3 length: 17 amino acids. V shed 2 bases and J 3 bases; nucleotides not matched to a gene: 7. Germline lookup yields CDR1 SGHTS and CDR2 YDEGEE. CDR3: CASSLLLAGAHTGELFF. CDR3 DNA: TGTGCCAGCAGCTTACTTCTAGCGGGGGCTCACACCGGGGAGCTGTTTTTT. Together with reference TRBV5-8 and TRBJ2-2, the CDR3 gives the full variable domain: EAGVTQSPTHLIKTRGQQATLRCSPISGHTSVYWYQQALGLGLQFLLWYDEGEERNRGNFPPRFSGRQFPNYSSELNVNALELEDSALYLCASSLLLAGAHTGELFFGEGSRLTVL.

A single count supports this clone. V usage is TRBV2 and J usage is TRBJ1-6; D gene uncertain. CDR1 and CDR2 from the germline V gene are SNHLY and FYNNEI. Trimming left V 4 bases short and J 7 bases short, with 11 bases between. CDR3 size: 14 residues. CDR3 sequence: CASSVRGTNSPLHF. The CDR3 DNA reads as TGTGCCAGCAGTGTTCGGGGAACGAATTCACCCCTCCACTTT.

This clone was seen a single time. The rearrangement joins TRBV7-2 to TRBJ2-7; D call uncertain. Trimming took off 1 base at V and 1 base at J, with 8 bases between the two ends. From germline, CDR1 is SGHTA and CDR2 FQGNSA. The CDR3 length is 14 residues. CDR3 DNA sequence: TGTGCCAGCAGCTTAGGCTATCATTCCTACGAGCAGTACTTC. Amino acid sequence: CASSLGYHSYEQYF.

V gene TRBV27 combines with J gene TRBJ1-2; D is undetermined. Trimming pared 5 bases from V and 4 bases from J, leaving 14 bases between. The CDR3 runs to 14 residues. Germline assignment: CDR1 MNHEY and CDR2 SMNVEV (reference sequence). CDR3 sequence: CASSPEGFAYGYTF. The CDR3 bases are TGTGCCAGCAGTCCCGAGGGATTCGCCTATGGCTACACCTTC.

This rearrangement joins TRBV2 to TRBJ1-5; maybe TRBD1 (5 bases). V was cut by 7 bases and J by 4 bases, with 8 bases left in between. The CDR3 loop spans 12 amino acids. The germline V gene encodes CDR1 SNHLY and CDR2 FYNNEI. The CDR3 loop reads CASNGGNQPQHF. The CDR3 region has the DNA TGTGCCAGCAACGGGGGAAATCAGCCCCAGCATTTT.